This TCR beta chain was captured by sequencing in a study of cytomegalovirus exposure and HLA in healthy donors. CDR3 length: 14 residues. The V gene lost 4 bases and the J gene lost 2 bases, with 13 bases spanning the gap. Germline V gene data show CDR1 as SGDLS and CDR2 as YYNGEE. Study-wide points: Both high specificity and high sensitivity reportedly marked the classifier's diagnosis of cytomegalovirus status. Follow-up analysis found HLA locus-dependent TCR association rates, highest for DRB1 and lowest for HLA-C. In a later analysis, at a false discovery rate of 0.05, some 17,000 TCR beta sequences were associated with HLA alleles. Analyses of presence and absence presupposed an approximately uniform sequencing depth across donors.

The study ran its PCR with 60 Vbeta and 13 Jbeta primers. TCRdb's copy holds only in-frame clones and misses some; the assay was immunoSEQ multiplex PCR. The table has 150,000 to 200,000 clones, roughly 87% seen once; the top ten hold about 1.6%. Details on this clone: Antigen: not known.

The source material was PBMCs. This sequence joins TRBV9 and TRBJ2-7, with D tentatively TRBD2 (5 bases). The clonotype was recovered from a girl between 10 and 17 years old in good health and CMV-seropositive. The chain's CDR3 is CASSLRSGPYEQYF. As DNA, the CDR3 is TGTGCCAGCAGCCTGCGGAGCGGCCCCTACGAGCAGTACTTC. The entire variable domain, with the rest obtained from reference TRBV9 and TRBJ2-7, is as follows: DSGVTQTPKHLITATGQRVTLRCSPRSGDLSVYWYQQSLDQGLQFLIQYYNGEERAKGNILERFSAQQFPDLHSELNLSSLELGDSALYFCASSLRSGPYEQYFGPGTRLTVT.